Listed below are T cell receptor beta chains from one sample, sequenced in a study of cytomegalovirus exposure and HLA in healthy donors. Profiled with immunoSEQ multiplex PCR; TCRdb holds only in-frame clones, not every one. The table lists under 200,000 clones, 84% of them singletons. The specimen was PBMCs. These receptor sequences come from a boy aged 5 to 17 in good health and CMV-seronegative. Each CDR3 is given with its conserved first and last residue. D genes are given only for firm matches. Size values are once, few and many counts, or a class for expanded clones, and some rows have none.

V gene	clone size	J gene	D gene	CDR3 protein	CDR3 DNA
TRBV7-9	.	TRBJ2-2	TRBD2	CAIPSPVGLGVGTGELFF	TGTGCCATCCCATCCCCCGTGGGACTAGGGGTCGGCACCGGGGAGCTGTTTTTT
TRBV7-6	once	TRBJ1-4	.	CASSSVRATNEKLFF	TGTGCCAGCAGCTCGGTCCGGGCAACTAATGAAAAACTGTTTTTT
TRBV20-1	many	TRBJ1-1	TRBD1	CSAAPGQGAFF	TGCAGTGCTGCACCGGGACAGGGGGCTTTCTTT
TRBV6-6	.	TRBJ2-1	.	CASSPRGGGTYNEQFF	TGTGCCAGCAGCCCCCGAGGGGGCGGGACATACAATGAGCAGTTCTTC
TRBV5-1	.	TRBJ2-3	.	CASSLEGGGTDTQYF	TGCGCCAGCAGCTTGGAGGGGGGGGGAACAGATACGCAGTATTTT
TRBV20-1	.	TRBJ1-1	.	CSARTPAEAFF	TGCAGTGCTCGAACACCCGCTGAAGCTTTCTTT
TRBV7-9	.	TRBJ2-7	.	CASSPAGGTGEQYF	TGTGCCAGCAGCCCCGCAGGGGGGACTGGAGAGCAGTACTTC
TRBV7-9	.	TRBJ2-5	TRBD1	CASRLQGGPPRETQYF	TGTGCCAGCAGGTTACAGGGGGGCCCCCCTCGGGAGACCCAGTACTTC
TRBV4-1	.	TRBJ1-4	.	CASSQGVRPEVEKLFF	TGCGCCAGCAGCCAAGGAGTACGCCCGGAGGTGGAAAAACTGTTTTTT
TRBV7-2	once	TRBJ1-6	.	CASSLTAGRDSPLHF	TGTGCCAGCAGCTTAACGGCAGGGAGGGATTCACCCCTCCACTTT
TRBV19	.	TRBJ1-2	TRBD1	CASRRQGAAYGYTF	TGTGCCAGTAGACGACAGGGGGCGGCCTATGGCTACACCTTC
TRBV30	.	TRBJ2-7	.	CAGHYAGAEQYF	TGTGCCGGGCATTACGCAGGGGCCGAGCAGTACTTC
TRBV2	.	TRBJ2-2	.	CASSEIGSTGELFF	TGTGCCAGCAGTGAAATTGGTAGCACCGGGGAGCTGTTTTTT
TRBV6-5	few	TRBJ1-2	.	CASSTTPGFGYTF	TGTGCCAGCAGTACCACCCCCGGTTTTGGCTACACCTTC
TRBV9	.	TRBJ1-2	TRBD1	CASSARRPGQEYYGYTF	TGTGCCAGCAGCGCCCGACGACCGGGACAGGAGTACTATGGCTACACCTTC
TRBV10-3	.	TRBJ1-5	.	CAISGGDQPQHF	TGTGCCATCAGTGGGGGGGATCAGCCCCAGCATTTT
TRBV7-2	.	TRBJ1-1	TRBD1	CASSSGTGRTEAFF	TGTGCCAGCAGCTCCGGGACAGGGAGGACTGAAGCTTTCTTT
TRBV28	.	TRBJ2-7	.	CASSSPRSHEQYF	TGTGCCAGCAGTTCCCCCCGGAGTCACGAGCAGTACTTC
TRBV6-1	.	TRBJ1-4	TRBD1	CASNPTTGLLEKLFF	TGTGCCAGCAACCCAACGACAGGGCTCCTGGAAAAACTGTTTTTT